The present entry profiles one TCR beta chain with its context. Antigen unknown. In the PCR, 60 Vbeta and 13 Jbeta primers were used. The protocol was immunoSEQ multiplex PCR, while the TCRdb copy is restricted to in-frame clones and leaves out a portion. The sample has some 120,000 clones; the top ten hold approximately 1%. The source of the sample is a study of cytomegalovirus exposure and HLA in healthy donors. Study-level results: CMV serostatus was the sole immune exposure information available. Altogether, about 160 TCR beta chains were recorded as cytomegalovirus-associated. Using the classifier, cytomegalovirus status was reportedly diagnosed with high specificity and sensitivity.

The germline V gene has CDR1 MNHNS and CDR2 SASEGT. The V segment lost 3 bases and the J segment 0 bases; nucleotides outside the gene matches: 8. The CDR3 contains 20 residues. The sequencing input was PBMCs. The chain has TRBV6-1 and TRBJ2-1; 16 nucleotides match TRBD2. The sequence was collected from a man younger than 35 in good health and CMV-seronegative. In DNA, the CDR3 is TGTGCCAGCAGTGATAGGGGGACTAGCGGGAGGGCCTTCTCCTACAATGAGCAGTTCTTC. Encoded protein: CASSDRGTSGRAFSYNEQFF.